The next 14 T cell receptor beta chains were all read from a single sample in a study of blood T cell repertoires in COVID-19. This table comes from immunoSEQ multiplex PCR, and its TCRdb copy is limited to in-frame clones, with some not included. The sample shows under 85,000 clones, around 90% of them seen only once. The sample was peripheral blood. These receptors were obtained from an elderly woman with active or convalescent COVID-19.

The chain joins TRBV3-1 (or the pseudogene TRBV3-2) to TRBJ1-2; D is perhaps TRBD1 (5 bases). The CDR3 consists of 15 residues. CDR1 and CDR2 from the germline V gene are LGHDT and YNNKEL (reference sequence). V lost 4 bases and J lost 6, with 18 bases in between. In nucleotides, the CDR3 is TGTGCCAGCAGCCCCTCGATGGGGCCGCTGAATGGCTACACCTTC. Its translation is CASSPSMGPLNGYTF.

The rearrangement links TRBV6-2 or TRBV6-3 to TRBJ2-7, with D tentatively TRBD2 (5 bases). Trimming stripped 2 bases from V and 4 bases from J, with 12 bases between. Germline CDR1 reads MNHEY; CDR2 reads SVGEGT. CDR3 length equals 14 residues. The CDR3 DNA is TGTGCCAGCAGTTACGTTGAGGGATTTTACGAGCAGTACTTC. Residues: CASSYVEGFYEQYF.

The chain carries TRBV4-3 and TRBJ1-1; D call uncertain. Germline V gives CDR1 LGHNA, CDR2 YSLEER. Trimming left V 3 bases short and J 1 base short, with 6 bases between. This CDR3 is built from 13 residues. CDR3 region: CASSHGRNTEAFF. CDR3 sequence (DNA): TGCGCCAGCAGCCACGGGAGGAACACTGAAGCTTTCTTT.

The chain couples TRBV20-1 to TRBJ2-1; 11 bases map to TRBD2. The germline V gene has CDR1 DFQATT and CDR2 SNEGSKA (reference sequence). The CDR3 loop spans 13 amino acids. Losses at the gene ends were 3 bases for V and 8 bases for J; bases not matched to a gene: 3. This CDR3 reads CSASSGGVYEQFF. The CDR3, as DNA: TGCAGTGCTAGTAGCGGGGGGGTTTATGAGCAGTTCTTC.

The V call is TRBV5-1, the J call TRBJ1-1; 7 nucleotides agree with TRBD1. The V gene end was trimmed by 4 bases and the J gene end by 0 bases; junction bases not matched to a gene: 3. Germline loops: CDR1 SGHRS, CDR2 YFSETQ. The CDR3 is 14 residues long. CDR3 nucleotides: TGCGCCAGCAGCCTGACAGGGATGAACACTGAAGCTTTCTTT. Translating gives CASSLTGMNTEAFF.

The chain uses TRBV19 and TRBJ2-5; TRBD1 agrees at 9 bases. The CDR3 sequence is 16 residues long. V lost 8 bases to trimming and J lost 1 base; unmatched junction nucleotides: 11. Germline CDR1 LNHDA, CDR2 SQIVND (reference sequence). CDR3 DNA sequence: TGTGCCAGTCCCACAGGGGGCGGATGGGGCCAAGAGACCCAGTACTTC. Residues: CASPTGGGWGQETQYF.

The rearrangement links TRBV11-3 to TRBJ2-1; 9 bases match TRBD2. The CDR3 extends over 15 amino acids. CDR1 and CDR2 (germline): SGHNT, YENEEA. V lost 4 bases to trimming and J lost 6 bases; unmatched junction nucleotides: 7. DNA of the CDR3: TGTGCCAGCAGCTCTAGCGGGATTGCTACCAATGAGCAGTTCTTC. This codes for CASSSSGIATNEQFF.

This clone has a single count. The rearrangement uses TRBV15 and TRBJ2-7, with D perhaps matching TRBD1 (5 bases). This CDR3 is 15 amino acids long. CDR1 and CDR2 (germline): LNHNV, YYDKDF (reference sequence). Trimming stripped 1 base from V and 1 base from J, with 11 bases between. CDR3 nucleotides: TGTGCCACCAGCAGAGGGGGCATGCAATCCTACGAGCAGTACTTC. The encoded protein is CATSRGGMQSYEQYF.

This chain joins TRBV7-2 and TRBJ2-7, with 10 bases matching TRBD2. The length of the CDR3 is 15 residues. V lost 4 bases and J lost 4; bases outside the gene matches: 7. The germline V gene encodes CDR1 SGHTA and CDR2 FQGNSA. The chain's CDR3 is CASSSTSGKGYEQYF. The CDR3 DNA sequence: TGTGCCAGCAGCTCCACTAGCGGGAAAGGATACGAGCAGTACTTC. Drawing the rest from reference TRBV7-2 and TRBJ2-7, the complete variable domain is GAGVSQSPSNKVTEKGKDVELRCDPISGHTALYWYRQSLGQGLEFLIYFQGNSAPDKSGLPSDRFSAERTGGSVSTLTIQRTQQEDSAVYLCASSSTSGKGYEQYFGPGTRLTVT.

This rearrangement joins TRBV2 to TRBJ1-1; tentative D call: TRBD1 (6 bases). The V gene lost 6 bases and the J gene lost 2 bases, with 10 bases spanning the gap. CDR3 size: 13 residues. Germline CDR1 is SNHLY and CDR2 is FYNNEI. The CDR3 protein is CASRGQFNTEAFF. CDR3 nucleotide sequence: TGTGCCAGCAGGGGACAATTCAACACTGAAGCTTTCTTT.

The V gene is TRBV12-3 or TRBV12-4, the J gene TRBJ2-7; D is possibly TRBD2 (6 bases). The germline V and J ends were trimmed by 1 base and 4 bases, with 8 bases remaining between them. The CDR3 has 13 residues. The CDR3 bases are TGTGCCAGCAGTTTAGTGCGGGAATACGAGCAGTACTTC. It encodes CASSLVREYEQYF.

This chain connects TRBV3-1 (or the pseudogene TRBV3-2) to TRBJ2-5, with a tentative D call TRBD2 (7 bases). The germline gives CDR1 LGHDT, CDR2 YNNKEL (reference sequence). The ends were cut back, 4 bases at V and 5 bases at J, with 20 bases in the middle. The CDR3 is made up of 16 amino acids. The CDR3 protein is CASSPPWGGAQETQYF. The CDR3 DNA is TGTGCCAGCAGCCCCCCCTGGGGGGGGGCCCAGGAGACCCAGTACTTC.

The chain links TRBV6-2 or TRBV6-3 to TRBJ1-2; no definite D call. Trimming cost V 4 bases and J 3 bases, with 9 bases left between them. The CDR3 consists of 13 residues. Germline CDR1 reads MNHEY; CDR2 reads SVGEGT. In DNA, the CDR3 is TGTGCCAGCAGTTTGGGCACCGACTATGGCTACACCTTC. Its translation: CASSLGTDYGYTF.

This sequence joins TRBV15 and TRBJ2-5, with TRBD2 matching 14 bases. The ends lost 0 bases at V and 4 bases at J; junction bases unmatched: 4. Germline V gene data show CDR1 as LNHNV and CDR2 as YYDKDF (reference sequence). This CDR3 spans 17 amino acids. The CDR3 sequence: CATSRDRGLAGGETQYF. The DNA for the CDR3 is TGTGCCACCAGCAGAGATCGAGGACTAGCGGGAGGAGAGACCCAGTACTTC.